This T cell receptor (beta chain) appears in the sequencing data of a study of T cell changes during pregnancy in multiple sclerosis. Only in-frame clones appear in the TCRdb table, and some are missing; sequencing was by immunoSEQ multiplex PCR. The sample lists around 64,000 clones, about 93% occurring once. This CDR3 spans 15 amino acids. Germline CDR1 reads SGHRS; CDR2 reads YFSETQ. With V trimmed by 0 bases and J by 1 base, 0 bases remained unmatched. The rearrangement joins TRBV5-1 to TRBJ2-3, with 9 bases identical to TRBD1. This sequence originates from a female donor with multiple sclerosis, enrolled in a pregnancy study. The sample here was CD8+ T cells from peripheral blood mononuclear cells, taken in the third trimester of pregnancy. The CDR3 loop is CASSLGQGGTDTQYF. CDR3 coding DNA: TGCGCCAGCAGCTTGGGACAGGGGGGCACAGATACGCAGTATTTT.